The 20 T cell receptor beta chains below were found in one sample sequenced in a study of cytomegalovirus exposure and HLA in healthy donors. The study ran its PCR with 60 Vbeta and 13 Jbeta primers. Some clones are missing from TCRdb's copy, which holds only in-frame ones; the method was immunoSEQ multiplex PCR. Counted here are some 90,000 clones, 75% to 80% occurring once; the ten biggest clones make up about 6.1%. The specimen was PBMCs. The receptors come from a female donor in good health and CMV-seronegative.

CDR3 coding DNA: TGTGCCAGCAGCCAACCGGACAGAGTCTACGAGCAGTACTTC. It is translated as CASSQPDRVYEQYF. The chain has TRBV16 and TRBJ2-7; tentative D call: TRBD1 (6 bases). The V end lost 2 bases, the J end lost 3 bases, and 11 bases lay between the germline ends. Germline V gene data show CDR1 as KGHSY and CDR2 as FQNENV. CDR3 length: 14 amino acids.

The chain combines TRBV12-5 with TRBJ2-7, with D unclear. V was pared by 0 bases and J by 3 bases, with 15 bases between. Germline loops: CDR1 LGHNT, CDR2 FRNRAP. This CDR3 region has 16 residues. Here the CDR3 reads CASGLVRKSPDYEQYF. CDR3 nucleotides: TGTGCTAGTGGTTTGGTACGTAAAAGTCCAGACTACGAGCAGTACTTC.

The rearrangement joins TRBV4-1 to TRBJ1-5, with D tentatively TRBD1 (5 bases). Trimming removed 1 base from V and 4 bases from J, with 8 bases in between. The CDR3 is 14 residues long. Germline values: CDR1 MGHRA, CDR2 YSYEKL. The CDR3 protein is CASSQVGGNQPQHF. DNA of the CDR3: TGCGCCAGCAGCCAAGTCGGGGGGAATCAGCCCCAGCATTTT.

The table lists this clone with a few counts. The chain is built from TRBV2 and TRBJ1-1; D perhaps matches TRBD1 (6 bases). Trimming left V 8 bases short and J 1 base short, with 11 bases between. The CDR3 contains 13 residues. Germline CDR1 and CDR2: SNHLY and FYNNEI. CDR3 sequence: CASHRDGNTEAFF. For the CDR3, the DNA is TGTGCCAGCCACAGGGATGGGAACACTGAAGCTTTCTTT.

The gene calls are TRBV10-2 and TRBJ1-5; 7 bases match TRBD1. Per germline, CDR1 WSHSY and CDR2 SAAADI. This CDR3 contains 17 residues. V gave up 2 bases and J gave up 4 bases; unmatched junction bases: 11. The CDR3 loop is CASSEGVGGAMNQPQHF. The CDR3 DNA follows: TGCGCCAGCAGTGAGGGGGTAGGGGGCGCGATGAATCAGCCCCAGCATTTT.

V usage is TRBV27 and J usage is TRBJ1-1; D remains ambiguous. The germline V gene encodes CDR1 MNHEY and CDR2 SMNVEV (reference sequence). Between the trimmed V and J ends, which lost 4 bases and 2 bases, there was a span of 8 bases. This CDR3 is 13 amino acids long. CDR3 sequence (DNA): TGTGCCAGCAGTTCGCGGGGAAACACTGAAGCTTTCTTT. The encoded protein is CASSSRGNTEAFF.

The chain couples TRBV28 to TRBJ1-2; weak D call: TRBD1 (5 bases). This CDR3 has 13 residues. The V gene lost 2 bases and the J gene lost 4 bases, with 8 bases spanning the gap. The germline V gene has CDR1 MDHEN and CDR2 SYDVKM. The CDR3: CASSLQGPYGYTF. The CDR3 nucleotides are TGTGCCAGCAGTTTACAGGGCCCCTATGGCTACACCTTC.

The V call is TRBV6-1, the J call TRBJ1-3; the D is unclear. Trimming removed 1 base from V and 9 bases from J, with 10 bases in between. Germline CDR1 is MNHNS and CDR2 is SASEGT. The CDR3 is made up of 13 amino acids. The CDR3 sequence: CASSEEVGSTIYF. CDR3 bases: TGTGCCAGCAGTGAAGAAGTAGGGAGCACCATATATTTT.

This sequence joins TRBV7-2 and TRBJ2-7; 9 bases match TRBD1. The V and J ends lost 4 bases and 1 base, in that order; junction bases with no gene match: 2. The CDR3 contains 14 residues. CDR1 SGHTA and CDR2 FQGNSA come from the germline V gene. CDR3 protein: CASSYGTGSYEQYF. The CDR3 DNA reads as TGTGCCAGCAGCTACGGGACAGGGTCCTACGAGCAGTACTTC.

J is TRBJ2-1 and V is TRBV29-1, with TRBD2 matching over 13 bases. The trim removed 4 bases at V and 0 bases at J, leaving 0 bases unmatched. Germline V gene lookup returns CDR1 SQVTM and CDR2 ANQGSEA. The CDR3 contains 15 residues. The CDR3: CSVGTSGSSYNEQFF. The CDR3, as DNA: TGCAGCGTTGGGACTAGCGGGAGCTCCTACAATGAGCAGTTCTTC.

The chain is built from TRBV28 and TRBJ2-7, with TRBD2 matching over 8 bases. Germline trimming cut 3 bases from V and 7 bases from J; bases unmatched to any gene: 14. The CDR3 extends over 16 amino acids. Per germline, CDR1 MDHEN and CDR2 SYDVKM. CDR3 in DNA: TGTGCCAGCAGTTTGTCCCCGGGAGCGGGGGATTGGGAGCAGTACTTC. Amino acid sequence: CASSLSPGAGDWEQYF.

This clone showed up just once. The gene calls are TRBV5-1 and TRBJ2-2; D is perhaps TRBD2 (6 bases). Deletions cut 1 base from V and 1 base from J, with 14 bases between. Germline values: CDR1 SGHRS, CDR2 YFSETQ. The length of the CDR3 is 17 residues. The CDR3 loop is CASSLQVRRGNTGELFF. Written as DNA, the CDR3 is TGCGCCAGCAGCTTGCAAGTCCGGCGGGGGAACACCGGGGAGCTGTTTTTT.

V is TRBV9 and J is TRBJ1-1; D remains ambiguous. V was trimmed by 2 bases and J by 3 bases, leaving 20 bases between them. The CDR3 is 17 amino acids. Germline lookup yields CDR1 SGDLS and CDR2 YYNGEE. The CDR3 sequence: CASSVSESPRDDTEAFF. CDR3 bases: TGTGCCAGCAGCGTCTCGGAGAGCCCAAGAGACGACACTGAAGCTTTCTTT.

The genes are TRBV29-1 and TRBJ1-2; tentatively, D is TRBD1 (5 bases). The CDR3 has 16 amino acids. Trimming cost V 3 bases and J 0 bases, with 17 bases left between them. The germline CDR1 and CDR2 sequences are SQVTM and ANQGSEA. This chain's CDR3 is CSVEGTGGGSNYGYTF. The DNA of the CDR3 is TGCAGCGTTGAGGGTACAGGCGGCGGTTCTAACTATGGCTACACCTTC. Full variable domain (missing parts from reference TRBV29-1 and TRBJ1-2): SAVISQKPSRDICQRGTSLTIQCQVDSQVTMMFWYRQQPGQSLTLIATANQGSEATYESGFVIDKFPISRPNLTFSTLTVSNMSPEDSSIYLCSVEGTGGGSNYGYTFGSGTRLTVV.

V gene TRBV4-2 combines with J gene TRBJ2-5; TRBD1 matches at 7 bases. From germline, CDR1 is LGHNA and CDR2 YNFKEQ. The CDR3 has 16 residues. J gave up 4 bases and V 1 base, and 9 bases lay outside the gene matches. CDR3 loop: CASSQGDRVKLETQYF. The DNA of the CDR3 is TGTGCCAGCAGCCAAGGAGACAGGGTTAAACTAGAGACCCAGTACTTC.

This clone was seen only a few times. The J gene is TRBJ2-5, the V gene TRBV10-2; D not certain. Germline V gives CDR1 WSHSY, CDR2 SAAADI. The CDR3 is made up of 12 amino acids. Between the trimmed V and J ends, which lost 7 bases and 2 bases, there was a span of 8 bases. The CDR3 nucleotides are TGCGCCAGCAACTATGGGCAAGAGACCCAGTACTTC. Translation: CASNYGQETQYF.

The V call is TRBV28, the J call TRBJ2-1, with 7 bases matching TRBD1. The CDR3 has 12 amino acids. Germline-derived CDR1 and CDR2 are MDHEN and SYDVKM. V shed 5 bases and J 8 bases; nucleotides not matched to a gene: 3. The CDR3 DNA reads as TGTGCCAGCAGTCGACAGGGCGATGAGCAGTTCTTC. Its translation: CASSRQGDEQFF.

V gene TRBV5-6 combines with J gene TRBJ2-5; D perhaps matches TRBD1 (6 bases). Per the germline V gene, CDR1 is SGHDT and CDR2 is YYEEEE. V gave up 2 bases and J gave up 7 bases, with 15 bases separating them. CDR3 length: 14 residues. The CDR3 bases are TGTGCCAGCAGCTTAGTCGTCACGACAGGGACCCAGTACTTC. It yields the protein CASSLVVTTGTQYF.

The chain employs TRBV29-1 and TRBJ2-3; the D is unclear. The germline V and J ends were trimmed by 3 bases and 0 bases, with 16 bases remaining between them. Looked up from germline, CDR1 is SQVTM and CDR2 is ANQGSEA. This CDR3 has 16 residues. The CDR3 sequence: CSVEAPAGLSTDTQYF. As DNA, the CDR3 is TGCAGCGTTGAGGCACCGGCAGGTCTTAGCACAGATACGCAGTATTTT.

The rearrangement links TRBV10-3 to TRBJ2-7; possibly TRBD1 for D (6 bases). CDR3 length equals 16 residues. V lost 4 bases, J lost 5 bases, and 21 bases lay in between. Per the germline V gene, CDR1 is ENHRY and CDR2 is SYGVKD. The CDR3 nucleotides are TGTGCCATCAGTGGTTCCGGCGGCAGGGGTCAGGACGAGCAGTACTTC. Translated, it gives CAISGSGGRGQDEQYF.